What follows are 19 T cell receptor beta chains derived from one specimen sequenced in a study of shared clonotypes between healthy human individuals. Method: immunoSEQ multiplex PCR; TCRdb's copy keeps in-frame clones and lacks some. Of about 2.4 million clones listed, around 94% are singletons. Source material: naive CD4+ T cells sorted from blood. Subset indicated: CD45RA+ positively selected. These TCRs come from a man younger than 30 in good health.

The chain employs TRBV19 and TRBJ2-2, with unresolved D. From germline, CDR1 is LNHDA and CDR2 SQIVND (reference sequence). V gave up 0 bases and J gave up 9 bases, with 5 bases separating them. The CDR3 runs to 12 residues. CDR3 bases: TGTGCCAGTAGTATAGATTACCGGGAGCTGTTTTTT. Translation: CASSIDYRELFF.

This chain joins TRBV19 and TRBJ2-7; D is perhaps TRBD2 (6 bases). Germline V gene data show CDR1 as LNHDA and CDR2 as SQIVND (reference sequence). V shed 5 bases and J shed 2 bases, with 16 bases lying between them. The CDR3 is 15 residues long. The CDR3 is CASSSGGDGTYEQYF. Written as DNA, the CDR3 is TGTGCCAGTAGTTCCGGAGGGGACGGGACCTACGAGCAGTACTTC.

As DNA, the CDR3 is TGTGCCAGTAGTATGGCTGGGTTTTTGTACACCGGGGAGCTGTTTTTT. Translating it yields CASSMAGFLYTGELFF. This sequence joins TRBV19 and TRBJ2-2; no clear D. The CDR3 runs to 16 residues. CDR1 and CDR2 (germline): LNHDA, SQIVND (reference sequence). Trimming stripped 3 bases from V and 3 bases from J, with 14 bases between.

This sequence joins TRBV5-4 and TRBJ2-1; tentative D call: TRBD2 (5 bases). Germline V CDR1 and CDR2: SGHNT, YYREEE (reference sequence). The CDR3 is made up of 15 amino acids. V was cut by 4 bases and J by 7 bases, with 18 bases left in between. The CDR3 region is CASSPGNEVSNEQFF. Written as DNA, the CDR3 is TGTGCCAGCAGCCCCGGGAACGAAGTATCAAATGAGCAGTTCTTC. The complete variable domain, with remaining parts taken from reference TRBV5-4 and TRBJ2-1, reads ETGVTQSPTHLIKTRGQQVTLRCSSQSGHNTVSWYQQALGQGPQFIFQYYREEENGRGNFPPRFSGLQFPNYSSELNVNALELDDSALYLCASSPGNEVSNEQFFGPGTRLTVL.

The chain is built from TRBV7-9 and TRBJ2-7, with 10 bases that match TRBD1. V lost 5 bases and J lost 6; bases outside the gene matches: 7. The CDR3 spans 14 residues. Germline V gene data show CDR1 as SEHNR and CDR2 as FQNEAQ (reference sequence). For the CDR3, the DNA is TGTGCCAGCAGCCATCTGGGACAGGGGCTCGAGCAGTACTTC. Translation gives CASSHLGQGLEQYF.

The chain carries TRBV5-8 and TRBJ2-2; tentatively, D is TRBD2 (5 bases). The CDR3 is 14 residues long. V was pared by 6 bases and J by 4 bases, with 13 bases between. The V gene's germline CDR1 is SGHTS and CDR2 YDEGEE. The CDR3 loop reads CASTGLRGTGELFF. DNA of the CDR3: TGTGCCAGCACCGGACTTCGGGGCACCGGGGAGCTGTTTTTT.

The V and J genes are TRBV27 and TRBJ1-4; 9 nucleotides match TRBD1. Germline-derived CDR1 and CDR2 are MNHEY and SMNVEV (reference sequence). V shed 4 bases, J shed 7 bases, and the junction held 7 bases outside the gene matches. This CDR3 is 15 amino acids long. This CDR3 is CASSSLQGAVEKLFF. The CDR3 nucleotides read TGTGCCAGCAGTTCGCTACAGGGGGCGGTTGAAAAACTGTTTTTT.

The chain uses TRBV6-5 and TRBJ1-2, with a possible D match to TRBD1 (5 bases). Trimming shortened V by 0 bases and J by 5 bases, and 13 bases separated the two germline ends. The germline V gene has CDR1 MNHEY and CDR2 SVGAGI. This CDR3 has 15 residues. Here the CDR3 reads CASSYSTRGVYGYTF. As DNA, the CDR3 is TGTGCCAGCAGTTACTCAACACGGGGGGTTTATGGCTACACCTTC.

V usage is TRBV29-1 and J usage is TRBJ2-3; D ambiguous. This CDR3 comprises 13 residues. Trimming removed 4 bases at V and 3 bases at J, with 11 bases between. Germline V lookup: CDR1 SQVTM, CDR2 ANQGSEA. The CDR3 DNA reads as TGCAGCGTTGGGAACTGGGGAACAGATACGCAGTATTTT. This translates into CSVGNWGTDTQYF.

This clone was seen more than once but under ten times. The chain links TRBV25-1 to TRBJ1-6; tentative D call: TRBD1 (5 bases). Deletions cut 8 bases from V and 10 bases from J, with 18 bases between. Looked up from germline, CDR1 is MGHDK and CDR2 is SYGVNS. The CDR3 runs to 14 residues. The CDR3 nucleotides read TGTGCCAGCCATGTGGGGGACGGAGACTCACCCCTCCACTTT. This codes for CASHVGDGDSPLHF.

The rearrangement links TRBV4-2 to TRBJ2-2, with D unclear. Germline values: CDR1 LGHNA, CDR2 YNFKEQ. The V and J ends lost 1 base and 7 bases respectively, with 4 bases between them. The CDR3 has 12 residues. In DNA form, the CDR3 reads TGTGCCAGCAGCCAAGTAGTCGGGGAGCTGTTTTTT. Protein: CASSQVVGELFF.

V gene TRBV5-3 combines with J gene TRBJ1-6; 10 bases agree with TRBD1. TRBV5-3 is sorted into the ORF group, with uncertain function. Trimming removed 3 bases from V and 7 bases from J; junction bases left unmatched: 4. The CDR3 is 15 residues long. CDR3: CARSSPGQGNSPLHF. The DNA of the CDR3 is TGTGCCAGAAGCTCCCCGGGACAGGGGAATTCACCCCTCCACTTT.

This chain joins TRBV6-6 and TRBJ1-6; 9 bases line up with TRBD1. The CDR3 totals 15 residues. Trimming at V came to 7 bases and at J to 9 bases, leaving 10 bases not matched to a gene. Germline V CDR1 and CDR2: MNHNY, SVGAGI (reference sequence). The CDR3 DNA follows: TGTGCCAGCACCCTATGGGGACAGGGAGGTTCACCCCTCCACTTT. This codes for CASTLWGQGGSPLHF.

V gene TRBV6-5 combines with J gene TRBJ2-7; TRBD2 aligns across 7 bases. The germline V gene has CDR1 MNHEY and CDR2 SVGAGI. This CDR3 is 14 amino acids long. Trimming removed 2 bases from V and 7 bases from J; junction bases left unmatched: 8. The CDR3 coding sequence is TGTGCCAGCAGTTACGGGGCGGGAGTCGGGGAGCAGTACTTC. Translating gives CASSYGAGVGEQYF.

This clone has just one count. J is TRBJ2-1 and V is TRBV10-3; TRBD2 aligns across 8 bases. CDR1 and CDR2 from the germline V gene are ENHRY and SYGVKD. The trim removed 10 bases at V and 7 bases at J, leaving 3 bases unmatched. The CDR3 consists of 11 residues. CDR3 DNA: TGTGCCAGCGGACTAGCTAATGAGCAGTTCTTC. Amino acid sequence: CASGLANEQFF.

This chain links TRBV5-1 with TRBJ2-2, with D uncertain. The germline CDR1 and CDR2 sequences are SGHRS and YFSETQ. The length of the CDR3 is 14 residues. V was shortened by 1 base and J by 7 bases, with 11 bases between the two germline ends. The CDR3: CASSLSSTIGELFF. CDR3 nucleotides: TGCGCCAGCAGCTTGAGTAGTACAATCGGGGAGCTGTTTTTT.

V gene TRBV7-2 combines with J gene TRBJ1-2, with 7 bases fitting TRBD1. Germline V gene lookup returns CDR1 SGHTA and CDR2 FQGNSA. The CDR3 spans 14 residues. The V and J ends lost 6 bases and 3 bases, in that order; junction bases with no gene match: 7. The CDR3 is CASRKGQSYYGYTF. The DNA of the CDR3 is TGTGCCAGCAGGAAGGGACAGAGTTACTATGGCTACACCTTC.

The gene calls are TRBV7-2 and TRBJ1-4, with D perhaps matching TRBD1 (5 bases). Germline loops: CDR1 SGHTA, CDR2 FQGNSA. V was pared by 1 base and J by 4 bases, with 10 bases between. The CDR3 contains 15 residues. The CDR3 bases are TGTGCCAGCAGCTTAGTAAAGGGACTTAATGAAAAACTGTTTTTT. Amino acids: CASSLVKGLNEKLFF.

The chain recombines TRBV28 with TRBJ2-3, with 8 bases aligning to TRBD2. CDR1 is MDHEN, CDR2 SYDVKM, per germline. V lost 6 bases to trimming and J lost 6 bases; unmatched junction nucleotides: 8. The CDR3 runs to 14 residues. The CDR3, as DNA: TGTGCCAGCAGCCCTTCGTCGGGGGGGGATACGCAGTATTTT. Translating it yields CASSPSSGGDTQYF. Looking up the rest from reference TRBV28 and TRBJ2-3 gives the full variable domain: DVKVTQSSRYLVKRTGEKVFLECVQDMDHENMFWYRQDPGLGLRLIYFSYDVKMKEKGDIPEGYSVSREKKERFSLILESASTNQTSMYLCASSPSSGGDTQYFGPGTRLTVL.